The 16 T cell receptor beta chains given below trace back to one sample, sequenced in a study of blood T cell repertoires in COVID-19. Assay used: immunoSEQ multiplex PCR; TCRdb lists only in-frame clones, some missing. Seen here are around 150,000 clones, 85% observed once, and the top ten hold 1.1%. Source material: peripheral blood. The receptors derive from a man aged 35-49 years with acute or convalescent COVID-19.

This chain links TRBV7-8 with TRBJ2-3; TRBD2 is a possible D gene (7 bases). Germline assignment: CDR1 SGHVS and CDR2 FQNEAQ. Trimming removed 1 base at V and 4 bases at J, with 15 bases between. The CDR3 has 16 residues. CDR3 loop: CASSLGRGALADTQYF. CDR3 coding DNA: TGTGCCAGCAGCTTAGGACGGGGGGCCTTGGCAGATACGCAGTATTTT.

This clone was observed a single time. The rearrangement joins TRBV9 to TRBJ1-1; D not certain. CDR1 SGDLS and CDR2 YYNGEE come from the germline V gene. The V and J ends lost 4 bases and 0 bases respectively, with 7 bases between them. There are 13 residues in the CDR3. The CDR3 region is CASSSRLNTEAFF. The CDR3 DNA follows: TGTGCCAGCAGCTCTAGGCTGAACACTGAAGCTTTCTTT.

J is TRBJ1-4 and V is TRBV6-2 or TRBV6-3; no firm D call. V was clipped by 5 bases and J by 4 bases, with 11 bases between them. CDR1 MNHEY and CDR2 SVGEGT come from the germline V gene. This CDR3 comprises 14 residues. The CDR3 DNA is TGTGCCAGCAGTGATCGACTCGGTAATGAAAAACTGTTTTTT. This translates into CASSDRLGNEKLFF.

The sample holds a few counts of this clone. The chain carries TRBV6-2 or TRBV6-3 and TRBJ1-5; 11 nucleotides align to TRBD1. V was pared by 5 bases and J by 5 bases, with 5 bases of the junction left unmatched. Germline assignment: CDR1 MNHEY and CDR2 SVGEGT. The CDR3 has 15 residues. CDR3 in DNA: TGTGCCAGCAGTCCACGGACAGGGGGCCATCAGCCCCAGCATTTT. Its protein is CASSPRTGGHQPQHF.

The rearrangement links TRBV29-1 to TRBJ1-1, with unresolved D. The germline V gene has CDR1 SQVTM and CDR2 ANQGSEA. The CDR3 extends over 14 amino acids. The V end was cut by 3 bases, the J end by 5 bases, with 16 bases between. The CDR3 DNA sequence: TGCAGCGTTGACGGCAGGCAAGGTTGGACTGAAGCTTTCTTT. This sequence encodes CSVDGRQGWTEAFF. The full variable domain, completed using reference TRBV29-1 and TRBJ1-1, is SAVISQKPSRDICQRGTSLTIQCQVDSQVTMMFWYRQQPGQSLTLIATANQGSEATYESGFVIDKFPISRPNLTFSTLTVSNMSPEDSSIYLCSVDGRQGWTEAFFGQGTRLTVV.

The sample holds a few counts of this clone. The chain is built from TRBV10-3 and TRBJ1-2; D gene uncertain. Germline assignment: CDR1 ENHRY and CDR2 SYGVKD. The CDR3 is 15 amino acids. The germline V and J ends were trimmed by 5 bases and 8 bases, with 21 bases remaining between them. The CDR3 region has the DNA TGTGCCATCAGTAATACAAACCCGGGGTTAGGAGGCTACACCTTC. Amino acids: CAISNTNPGLGGYTF.

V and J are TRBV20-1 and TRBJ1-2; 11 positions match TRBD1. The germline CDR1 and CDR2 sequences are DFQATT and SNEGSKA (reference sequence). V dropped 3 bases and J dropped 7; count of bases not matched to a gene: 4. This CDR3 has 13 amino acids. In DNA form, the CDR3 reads TGCAGTGCTAGTGGGGACAGGGGGTCTGGCTACACCTTC. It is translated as CSASGDRGSGYTF.

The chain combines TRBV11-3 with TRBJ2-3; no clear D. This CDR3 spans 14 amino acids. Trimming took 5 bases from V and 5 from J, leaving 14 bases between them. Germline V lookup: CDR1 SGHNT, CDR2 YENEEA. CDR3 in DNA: TGTGCCAGCAGCCCCACTTCCAAAATAGATACGCAGTATTTT. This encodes CASSPTSKIDTQYF.

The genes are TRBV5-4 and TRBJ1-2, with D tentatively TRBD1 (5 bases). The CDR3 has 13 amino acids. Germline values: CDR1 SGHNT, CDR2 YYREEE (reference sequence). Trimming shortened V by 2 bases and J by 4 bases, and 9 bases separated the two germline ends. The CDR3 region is CASSFRDFYGYTF. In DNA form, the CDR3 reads TGTGCCAGCAGCTTCCGGGACTTCTATGGCTACACCTTC.

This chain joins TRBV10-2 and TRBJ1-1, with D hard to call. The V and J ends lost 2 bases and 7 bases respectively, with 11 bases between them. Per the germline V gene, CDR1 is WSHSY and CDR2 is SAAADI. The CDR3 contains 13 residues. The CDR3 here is CASSENGMVEAFF. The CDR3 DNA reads TGCGCCAGCAGTGAGAACGGGATGGTTGAAGCTTTCTTT.

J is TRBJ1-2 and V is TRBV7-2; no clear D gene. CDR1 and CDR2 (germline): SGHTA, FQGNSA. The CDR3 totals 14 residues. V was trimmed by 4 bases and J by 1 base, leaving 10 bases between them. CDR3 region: CASSSESNNYGYTF. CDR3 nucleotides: TGTGCCAGCAGCTCCGAATCTAATAACTATGGCTACACCTTC. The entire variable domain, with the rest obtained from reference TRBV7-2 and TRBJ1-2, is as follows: GAGVSQSPSNKVTEKGKDVELRCDPISGHTALYWYRQSLGQGLEFLIYFQGNSAPDKSGLPSDRFSAERTGGSVSTLTIQRTQQEDSAVYLCASSSESNNYGYTFGSGTRLTVV.

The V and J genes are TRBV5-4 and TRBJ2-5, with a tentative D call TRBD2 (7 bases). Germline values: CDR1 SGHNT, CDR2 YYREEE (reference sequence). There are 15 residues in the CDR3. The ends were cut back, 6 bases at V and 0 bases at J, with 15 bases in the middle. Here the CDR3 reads CASTRRGAHQETQYF. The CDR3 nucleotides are TGTGCCAGCACCCGACGGGGGGCCCACCAAGAGACCCAGTACTTC.

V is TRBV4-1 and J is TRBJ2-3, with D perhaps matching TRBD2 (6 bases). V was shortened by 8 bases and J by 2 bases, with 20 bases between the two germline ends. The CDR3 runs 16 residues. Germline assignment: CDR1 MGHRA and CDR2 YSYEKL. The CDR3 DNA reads TGCGCCAGCGCGAATCAAGCGGGTGGGCCCACAGATACGCAGTATTTT. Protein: CASANQAGGPTDTQYF.

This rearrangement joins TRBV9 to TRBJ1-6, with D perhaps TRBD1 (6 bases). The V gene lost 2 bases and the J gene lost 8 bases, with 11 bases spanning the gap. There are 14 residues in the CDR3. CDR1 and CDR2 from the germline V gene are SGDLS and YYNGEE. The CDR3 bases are TGTGCCAGCAGCGTTACAGGGAACGATTCACCCCTCCACTTT. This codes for CASSVTGNDSPLHF.

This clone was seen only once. This chain's CDR3 is CASSQGTVGEQFF. The CDR3 coding sequence is TGCGCCAGCAGCCAAGGTACCGTCGGTGAGCAGTTCTTC. The chain joins TRBV4-3 to TRBJ2-1; D is undetermined. The germline V and J ends were trimmed by 1 base and 9 bases, with 10 bases remaining between them. There are 13 residues in the CDR3. In germline, CDR1 is LGHNA, CDR2 YSLEER.

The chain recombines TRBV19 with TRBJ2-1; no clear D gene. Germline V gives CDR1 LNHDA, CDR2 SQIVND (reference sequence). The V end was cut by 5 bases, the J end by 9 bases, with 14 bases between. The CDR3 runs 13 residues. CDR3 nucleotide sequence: TGTGCCAGTAGTCCCCGGCAGCCTAGTGAGCAGTTCTTC. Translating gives CASSPRQPSEQFF.